The rows below give T cell receptor beta chains drawn from one sample of a study of PD-1 blockade in classical Hodgkin lymphoma. Using immunoSEQ multiplex PCR, the repertoire was profiled, and TCRdb retains in-frame clones only, with some absent. The sample lists under 70,000 clones, approximately 88% seen once, with around 12% in the top ten. The sample in question was peripheral blood mononuclear cells (PBMCs), obtained at baseline. The receptors were sampled from a human donor with classical Hodgkin lymphoma. CDR3s include the opening cysteine and the closing phenylalanine or tryptophan. Each record gives: CDR3 length, D gene, clone size, J gene, V gene, CDR3 DNA, CDR3 protein. A D gene is named only where the DNA matches it firmly. Clone size is not always given. Where it is, it says once, few, many or a class for expanded clones.

len: 16; d_gene: NA; abundance: NA; j_gene: TRBJ2-2; v_gene: TRBV15; CDR3nt: TGTGCCACCAGCAGAGTAATGACAGTACGCACCGGGGAGCTGTTTTTT; CDR3aa: CATSRVMTVRTGELFF
len: 15; d_gene: NA; abundance: NA; j_gene: TRBJ1-5; v_gene: TRBV6-6; CDR3nt: TGTGCCAGCAGAGTTGACAGGCTTAGCAATCAGCCCCAGCATTTT; CDR3aa: CASRVDRLSNQPQHF
len: 13; d_gene: NA; abundance: NA; j_gene: TRBJ2-5; v_gene: TRBV7-8; CDR3nt: TGTGCCAGCAGCTTAGCCGGGACCCCGACCCAGTACTTC; CDR3aa: CASSLAGTPTQYF
len: 15; d_gene: TRBD1; abundance: NA; j_gene: TRBJ2-5; v_gene: TRBV28; CDR3nt: TGTGCCAGCAGTTCCGGGACAGGGGGCTTGGAGACCCAGTACTTC; CDR3aa: CASSSGTGGLETQYF
len: 13; d_gene: NA; abundance: NA; j_gene: TRBJ1-3; v_gene: TRBV2; CDR3nt: TGTGCCAGCAGTGAAGGAACTGGAAACACCATATATTTT; CDR3aa: CASSEGTGNTIYF
len: 15; d_gene: NA; abundance: once; j_gene: TRBJ2-7; v_gene: TRBV7-8; CDR3nt: TGTGCCAGCGGGGGGATCGAGCGGGTTTCCTACGAGCAGTACTTC; CDR3aa: CASGGIERVSYEQYF
len: 13; d_gene: NA; abundance: NA; j_gene: TRBJ1-3; v_gene: TRBV9; CDR3nt: TGTGCCAGCAGCTTGGACGGAAGAAACACCATATATTTT; CDR3aa: CASSLDGRNTIYF
len: 13; d_gene: NA; abundance: NA; j_gene: TRBJ1-1; v_gene: TRBV5-1; CDR3nt: TGCGCCAGCAGTCAAGGGCAGACAATTGAAGCTTTCTTT; CDR3aa: CASSQGQTIEAFF
len: 16; d_gene: NA; abundance: NA; j_gene: TRBJ1-6; v_gene: TRBV28; CDR3nt: TGTGCCAGCAGTTTACTTCTGGCCTCCTATAATTCACCCCTCCACTTT; CDR3aa: CASSLLLASYNSPLHF
len: 13; d_gene: NA; abundance: NA; j_gene: TRBJ2-1; v_gene: TRBV4-3; CDR3nt: TGCGCCAGCAGCTTCGACGGTGCGGCTGAGCAGTTCTTC; CDR3aa: CASSFDGAAEQFF
len: 18; d_gene: TRBD2; abundance: NA; j_gene: TRBJ2-3; v_gene: TRBV19; CDR3nt: TGTGCCAGTAGTATAGAAGTAGCGGGGCCAGTTTACACAGATACGCAGTATTTT; CDR3aa: CASSIEVAGPVYTDTQYF
len: 15; d_gene: NA; abundance: NA; j_gene: TRBJ1-6; v_gene: TRBV6-1; CDR3nt: TGTGCCAGCAGAGAACCGGGACACTCTAATTCACCCCTCCACTTT; CDR3aa: CASREPGHSNSPLHF
len: 11; d_gene: NA; abundance: once; j_gene: TRBJ2-3; v_gene: TRBV7-3; CDR3nt: TGTGCCAGCAGCTTATGGGATACGCAGTATTTT; CDR3aa: CASSLWDTQYF
len: 15; d_gene: TRBD1; abundance: few; j_gene: TRBJ2-7; v_gene: TRBV18; CDR3nt: TGTGCCAGCTCACCGCGGGACAGGGTCACCTACGAGCAGTACTTC; CDR3aa: CASSPRDRVTYEQYF
len: 14; d_gene: NA; abundance: NA; j_gene: TRBJ1-5; v_gene: TRBV7-4; CDR3nt: TGTGCCAGCAGCCCGGGGGCTAGCAATCAGCCCCAGCATTTT; CDR3aa: CASSPGASNQPQHF
len: 16; d_gene: NA; abundance: NA; j_gene: TRBJ1-4; v_gene: TRBV7-9; CDR3nt: TGTGCCAGCAGCTTAGGGCAGCTAATCTCTAATGAAAAACTGTTTTTT; CDR3aa: CASSLGQLISNEKLFF
len: 15; d_gene: TRBD1; abundance: NA; j_gene: TRBJ1-4; v_gene: TRBV5-1; CDR3nt: TGCGCCAGCAGCTTGGGGACAGGACCTAATGAAAAACTGTTTTTT; CDR3aa: CASSLGTGPNEKLFF
len: 15; d_gene: TRBD2; abundance: NA; j_gene: TRBJ2-1; v_gene: TRBV9; CDR3nt: TGTGCCAGCAGCCCGTCGAGCGGGGGGGAGGGTGAGCAGTTCTTC; CDR3aa: CASSPSSGGEGEQFF
len: 14; d_gene: TRBD1; abundance: NA; j_gene: TRBJ1-6; v_gene: TRBV28; CDR3nt: TGTGCCGAACAGGGGCCCTCCAATAATTCACCCCTCCACTTT; CDR3aa: CAEQGPSNNSPLHF
len: 15; d_gene: NA; abundance: NA; j_gene: TRBJ1-2; v_gene: TRBV11-2; CDR3nt: TGTGCCAGCAGCTCATTAAGGACCCCTCGATATGGCTACACCTTC; CDR3aa: CASSSLRTPRYGYTF
len: 14; d_gene: NA; abundance: few; j_gene: TRBJ1-6; v_gene: TRBV27; CDR3nt: TGTGCCAGCAGTTTACACAGGGTTAATTCACCCCTCCACTTT; CDR3aa: CASSLHRVNSPLHF
len: 14; d_gene: NA; abundance: once; j_gene: TRBJ1-6; v_gene: TRBV4-2; CDR3nt: TGTGCCAGCAGCTTGGACGGGTCCCGGTCACCCCTCCACTTT; CDR3aa: CASSLDGSRSPLHF
len: 17; d_gene: NA; abundance: NA; j_gene: TRBJ2-7; v_gene: TRBV4-1; CDR3nt: TGCGCCAGCAGCCACCCAACATCCGGACACCGGCGTCCCGAGCAGTACTTC; CDR3aa: CASSHPTSGHRRPEQYF
len: 15; d_gene: TRBD1; abundance: NA; j_gene: TRBJ1-5; v_gene: TRBV5-1; CDR3nt: TGCGCCAGCTCCGCTCCGAGGACAGGTAATCAGCCCCAGCATTTT; CDR3aa: CASSAPRTGNQPQHF
len: 15; d_gene: NA; abundance: few; j_gene: TRBJ1-6; v_gene: TRBV29-1; CDR3nt: TGCAGCGTTGTGGTTGACGGCCGAACGAATTCACCCCTCCACTTT; CDR3aa: CSVVVDGRTNSPLHF
len: 12; d_gene: TRBD1; abundance: medium-sized; j_gene: TRBJ1-5; v_gene: TRBV7-9; CDR3nt: TGTGCCAGCAGACTAGGGACAGGTCTGTGGCATTTT; CDR3aa: CASRLGTGLWHF
len: 14; d_gene: NA; abundance: NA; j_gene: TRBJ2-5; v_gene: TRBV29-1; CDR3nt: TGCAGCGTTGAAGATGGACTCCTGTCGGAGACCCAGTACTTC; CDR3aa: CSVEDGLLSETQYF
len: 17; d_gene: NA; abundance: NA; j_gene: TRBJ1-5; v_gene: TRBV4-1; CDR3nt: TGCGCCAGCAGCCAAGTAAGGACGGATTATAGCAATCAGCCCCAGCATTTT; CDR3aa: CASSQVRTDYSNQPQHF
len: 18; d_gene: TRBD2; abundance: NA; j_gene: TRBJ2-1; v_gene: TRBV7-8; CDR3nt: TGTGCCAGCAGCTTAGTATTTTTTCAGCGGGGGGCCCCTCTTGAGCAGTTCTTC; CDR3aa: CASSLVFFQRGAPLEQFF
len: 15; d_gene: TRBD2; abundance: NA; j_gene: TRBJ2-3; v_gene: TRBV7-9; CDR3nt: TGTGCCAGCAGCCCACGGGGGGGGGCTTCAGATACGCAGTATTTT; CDR3aa: CASSPRGGASDTQYF
len: 14; d_gene: NA; abundance: NA; j_gene: TRBJ1-6; v_gene: TRBV27; CDR3nt: TGTGCCAGCAGTTTAACACTCTATAATTCACCCCTCCACTTT; CDR3aa: CASSLTLYNSPLHF
len: 13; d_gene: NA; abundance: NA; j_gene: TRBJ2-2; v_gene: TRBV5-1; CDR3nt: TGCGCCAGCGGGCCGGGGAGAACCGGGGAGCTGTTTTTT; CDR3aa: CASGPGRTGELFF
len: 16; d_gene: NA; abundance: once; j_gene: TRBJ1-1; v_gene: TRBV9; CDR3nt: TGTGCCAGCAGCGTAGGAGGGAGGGGAGGTTACACTGAAGCTTTCTTT; CDR3aa: CASSVGGRGGYTEAFF
len: 19; d_gene: TRBD1; abundance: NA; j_gene: TRBJ1-1; v_gene: TRBV10-3; CDR3nt: TGTGCCATCAGTGGGGCACCGGGACAGGGGTTAAAATTTGGCACTGAAGCTTTCTTT; CDR3aa: CAISGAPGQGLKFGTEAFF
len: 16; d_gene: TRBD1; abundance: few; j_gene: TRBJ1-3; v_gene: TRBV11-2; CDR3nt: TGTGCCAGCAGCACGGGGGGACAGGGATCCGGAAACACCATATATTTT; CDR3aa: CASSTGGQGSGNTIYF
len: 16; d_gene: TRBD2; abundance: once; j_gene: TRBJ2-1; v_gene: TRBV2; CDR3nt: TGTGCCAGCAGTGGGTTAGCGGGGGGCTCCTACAATGAGCAGTTCTTC; CDR3aa: CASSGLAGGSYNEQFF
len: 14; d_gene: NA; abundance: NA; j_gene: TRBJ2-1; v_gene: TRBV30; CDR3nt: TGTGCCTGGAGTGTGGGTGGGGCCTACAATGAGCAGTTCTTC; CDR3aa: CAWSVGGAYNEQFF
len: 13; d_gene: TRBD1; abundance: NA; j_gene: TRBJ1-5; v_gene: TRBV19; CDR3nt: TGTGCCAGTAGTAACGACAGGGATCAGCCCCAGCATTTT; CDR3aa: CASSNDRDQPQHF
len: 14; d_gene: NA; abundance: many; j_gene: TRBJ1-6; v_gene: TRBV19; CDR3nt: TGTGCCAGTAGTATAGGCCCCGGTGATTCACCCCTCCACTTT; CDR3aa: CASSIGPGDSPLHF
len: 15; d_gene: NA; abundance: NA; j_gene: TRBJ1-1; v_gene: TRBV9; CDR3nt: TGTGCCAGCAGCGCCTTATCGGGACCAAACACTGAAGCTTTCTTT; CDR3aa: CASSALSGPNTEAFF
len: 11; d_gene: NA; abundance: once; j_gene: TRBJ2-7; v_gene: TRBV29-1; CDR3nt: TGCAGCGGGACTACCTCCTACGAGCAGTACTTC; CDR3aa: CSGTTSYEQYF
len: 14; d_gene: NA; abundance: NA; j_gene: TRBJ2-5; v_gene: TRBV7-9; CDR3nt: TGTGCCAGCAGCTTAGCAGGCAGGGAAGAGACCCAGTACTTC; CDR3aa: CASSLAGREETQYF
len: 16; d_gene: NA; abundance: NA; j_gene: TRBJ1-1; v_gene: TRBV7-2; CDR3nt: TGTGCCAGCAGCTTAAATTCCAGCCCCAGGGGCACTGAAGCTTTCTTT; CDR3aa: CASSLNSSPRGTEAFF
len: 15; d_gene: NA; abundance: NA; j_gene: TRBJ2-7; v_gene: TRBV9; CDR3nt: TGTGCCAGCAGCGTAGAGGGGGGGCCTAGGTACGAGCAGTACTTC; CDR3aa: CASSVEGGPRYEQYF
len: 15; d_gene: TRBD1; abundance: NA; j_gene: TRBJ1-6; v_gene: TRBV7-3; CDR3nt: TGTGCCAGCAGCCTATACAGGGGGCCTAATTCACCCCTCCACTTT; CDR3aa: CASSLYRGPNSPLHF